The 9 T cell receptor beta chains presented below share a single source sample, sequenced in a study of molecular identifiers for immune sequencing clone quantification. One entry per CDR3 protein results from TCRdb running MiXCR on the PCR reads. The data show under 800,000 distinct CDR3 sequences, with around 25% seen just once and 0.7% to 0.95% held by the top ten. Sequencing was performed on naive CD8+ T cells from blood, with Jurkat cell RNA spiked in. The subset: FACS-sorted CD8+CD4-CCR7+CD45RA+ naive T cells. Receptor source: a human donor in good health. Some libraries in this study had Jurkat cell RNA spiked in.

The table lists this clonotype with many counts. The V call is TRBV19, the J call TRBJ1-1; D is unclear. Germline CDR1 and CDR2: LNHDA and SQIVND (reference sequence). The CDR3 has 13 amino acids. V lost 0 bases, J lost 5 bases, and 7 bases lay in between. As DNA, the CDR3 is TGTGCCAGTAGTATAGATGCGGGGACTGAAGCTTTCTTT. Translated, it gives CASSIDAGTEAFF.

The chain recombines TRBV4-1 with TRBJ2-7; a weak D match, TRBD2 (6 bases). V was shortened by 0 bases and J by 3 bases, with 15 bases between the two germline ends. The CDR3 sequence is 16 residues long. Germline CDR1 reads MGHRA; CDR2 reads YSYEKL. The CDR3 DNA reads TGCGCCAGCAGCCAAGAGTCATATGGGGGGTTCTACGAGCAGTACTTC. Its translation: CASSQESYGGFYEQYF.

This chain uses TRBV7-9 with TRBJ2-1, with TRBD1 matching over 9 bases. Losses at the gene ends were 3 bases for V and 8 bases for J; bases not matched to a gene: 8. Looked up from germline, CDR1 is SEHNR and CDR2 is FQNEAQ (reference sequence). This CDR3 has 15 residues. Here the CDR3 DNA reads TGTGCCAGCAGCTTCGGGACAGGGTCGACGCATGAGCAGTTCTTC. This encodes CASSFGTGSTHEQFF.

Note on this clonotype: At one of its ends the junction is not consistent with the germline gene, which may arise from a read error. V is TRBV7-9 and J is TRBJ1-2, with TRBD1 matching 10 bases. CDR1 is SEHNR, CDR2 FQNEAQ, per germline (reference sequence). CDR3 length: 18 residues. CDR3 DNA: TGTGCCAGCAGCTTATCCTCAGGACAGGGGGGTTTTAACTATGGCAACACCTTC. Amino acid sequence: CASSLSSGQGGFNYGNTF.

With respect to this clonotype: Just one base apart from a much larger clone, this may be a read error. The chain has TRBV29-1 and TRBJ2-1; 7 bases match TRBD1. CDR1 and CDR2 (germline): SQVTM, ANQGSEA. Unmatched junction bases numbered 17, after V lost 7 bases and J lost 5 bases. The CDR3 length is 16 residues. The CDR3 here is CSAVGGQVQGNNEQFF. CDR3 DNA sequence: TGCAGCGCTGTTGGAGGACAGGTCCAGGGTAACAATGAGCAGTTCTTC.

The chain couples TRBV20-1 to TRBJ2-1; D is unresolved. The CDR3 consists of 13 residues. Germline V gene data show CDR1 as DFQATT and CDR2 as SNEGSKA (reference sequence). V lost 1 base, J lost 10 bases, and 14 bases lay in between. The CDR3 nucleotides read TGCAGTGCTAGAGGCCGGCGTAGTTGGGAGCAGTTCTTC. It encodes CSARGRRSWEQFF.

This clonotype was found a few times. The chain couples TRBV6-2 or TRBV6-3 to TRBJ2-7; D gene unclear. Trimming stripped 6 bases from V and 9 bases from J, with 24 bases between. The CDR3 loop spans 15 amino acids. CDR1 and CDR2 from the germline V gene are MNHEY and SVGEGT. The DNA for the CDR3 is TGTGCCAGCAGACCCACTGCTCCTGGAGTAGCCGGGCAGTACTTC. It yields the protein CASRPTAPGVAGQYF.

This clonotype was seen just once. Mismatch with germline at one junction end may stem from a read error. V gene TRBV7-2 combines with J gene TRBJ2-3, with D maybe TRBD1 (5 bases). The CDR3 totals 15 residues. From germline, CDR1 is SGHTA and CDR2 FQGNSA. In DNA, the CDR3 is TGTGCCAGCAACTTAGAAGAGGCAGGGTCCGATACGCAGTATTTT. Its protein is CASNLEEAGSDTQYF.

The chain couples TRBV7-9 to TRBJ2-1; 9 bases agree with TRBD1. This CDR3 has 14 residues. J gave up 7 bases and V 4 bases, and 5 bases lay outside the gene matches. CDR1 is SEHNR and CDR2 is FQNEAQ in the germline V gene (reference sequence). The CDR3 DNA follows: TGTGCCAGCAGCTGGGGGACAGGGTGGAATGAGCAGTTCTTC. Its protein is CASSWGTGWNEQFF.